This section outlines one T cell receptor beta chain sequence together with its context. These data originate in a study of blood T cell repertoires in COVID-19. Across the whole study: Sites across the United States, Italy and Spain contributed samples from acute and convalescent COVID-19.

Only in-frame clones appear in the TCRdb table, and some are missing; sequencing was by immunoSEQ multiplex PCR. Here the sample spans around 250,000 clones, 75% to 90% being singletons. Seattle-derived patients entered the study during active infection and were followed longitudinally. Between the trimmed V and J ends, which lost 2 bases and 3 bases, there was a span of 8 bases. The CDR3 covers 13 residues. The germline gives CDR1 GTSNPN, CDR2 SVGIG (reference sequence). The source of this sequence is a woman aged 70 to 79 with COVID-19, enrolled during active disease. V and J are TRBV30 and TRBJ2-1; no clear D. Sequenced: peripheral blood. In DNA form, the CDR3 reads TGTGCCTGGAGTAGGAGCGTCTACAATGAGCAGTTCTTC. As protein: CAWSRSVYNEQFF. Filled out from reference TRBV30 and TRBJ2-1, the complete variable domain reads SQTIHQWPATLVQPVGSPLSLECTVEGTSNPNLYWYRQAAGRGLQLLFYSVGIGQISSEVPQNLSASRPQDRQFILSSKKLLLSDSGFYLCAWSRSVYNEQFFGPGTRLTVL.